The rows below give T cell receptor beta chains drawn from one sample of a study of prognosis after radiotherapy for stage I lung cancer. MiXCR was run by TCRdb on the multiplex PCR reads, yielding one entry per CDR3 protein. The sample consists of some 60,000 distinct CDR3 sequences, about 30% of them appearing once. Specimen: PBMCs, collected before or after stereotactic body radiation therapy (not recorded which). The receptor source for this set is a donor aged 50 or older with non-small cell lung cancer. Both conserved end residues are part of each CDR3. The D gene is left open where the match is weak. Only some rows state a clone size, as once, few, many or a class for expanded clones.

>many|NA|TRBJ2-7|TRBV30
TGTGCCTGGAGTGACCGGAGGGGGCAGTACTTC
CAWSDRRGQYF
>many|TRBD1|TRBJ2-7|TRBV6-1
TGTGCCAGCAGTGTGTCGGGACAGGGGGCCTACGAGCAGTACTTC
CASSVSGQGAYEQYF
>few|TRBD2|TRBJ2-7|TRBV5-1
TGCGCCAGCAGCTTCCGGGCGGGGGGGGCCAACTACGAGCAGTACTTC
CASSFRAGGANYEQYF
>many|NA|TRBJ1-6|TRBV6-1
TGTGCCAGCAGATGGGGGACCGACTCACCCCTCCACTTT
CASRWGTDSPLHF
>many|NA|TRBJ1-6|TRBV11-2
TGTGCCAGCAGCTCCGCCCCTACTCGGCGGATAGCTTCACCCCTCCACTTT
CASSSAPTRRIASPLHF
>NA|NA|TRBJ1-2|TRBV2
TGTGCCCACGGGGGGAGGACTGAAAGCTATCGCTACACCTTC
CAHGGRTESYRYTF
>many|NA|TRBJ1-1|TRBV14
TGTGCCAGCAGCCCGACCGGGACGGCAAACACTGAAGCTTTCTTT
CASSPTGTANTEAFF
>many|TRBD1|TRBJ1-6|TRBV5-4
TGTGCCAGCAGCTCACAGGGGGCGGGTTCACCCCTCCACTTT
CASSSQGAGSPLHF
>NA|TRBD1|TRBJ2-2|TRBV6-1
TGTGCCAGCAGCCGCACACGTGGACAGGTGGCCAACACCGGGGAGCTGTTTTTT
CASSRTRGQVANTGELFF
>many|NA|TRBJ1-1|TRBV11-2
TGTGCCAGCAGCTGGCAGGGGTTCGGGAACACTGAAGCTTTCTTT
CASSWQGFGNTEAFF
>NA|NA|TRBJ1-2|TRBV5-4
TGTGCCAGCAGCTTGGACCGAGACTATGGCAACACCTTC
CASSLDRDYGNTF
>NA|TRBD2|TRBJ2-3|TRBV6-2/TRBV6-3
TGTGCCAGCAGTTGGGGTAGCGGGGGGGCTACATATACGCAGTATTTT
CASSWGSGGATYTQYF
>many|NA|TRBJ1-6|TRBV30
TGTGCCTTCACGTTTGCCCGGGTCTCACCCCTCCACTTT
CAFTFARVSPLHF
>many|NA|TRBJ1-6|TRBV20-1
TGCAGTGCTAGAGGAAAGAGCTCCTATAATTCACCCCTCCACTTT
CSARGKSSYNSPLHF
>many|TRBD1|TRBJ2-3|TRBV14
TGTGCCAGCAGCCACACACCAGGGAGGACAGGGTTCCCAGATACGCAGTATTTT
CASSHTPGRTGFPDTQYF
>many|NA|TRBJ1-6|TRBV7-8
TGTGCCAGCAGCTTAACGTCGGCGCGCGGCCTTAATTCACCCCTCCACTTT
CASSLTSARGLNSPLHF
>many|TRBD1|TRBJ1-6|TRBV7-9
TGTGCCAGCAGCCGTGGAGACAGGGATAATTCACCCCTCCACTTT
CASSRGDRDNSPLHF
>NA|NA|TRBJ2-1|TRBV5-5
TGTGCCAGCATCTTTGGTCCTCAGGTTACGTCTGAGCAGTTCTTC
CASIFGPQVTSEQFF
>many|NA|TRBJ2-7|TRBV6-1
TGTGCCAGCAGAGCAAGACCGGGATCATCCTACGAGCAGTACTTC
CASRARPGSSYEQYF
>many|NA|TRBJ1-5|TRBV20-1
TGCAGTGCTAGAGGCGGGAGTAGCAATCAGCCCCAGCATTTT
CSARGGSSNQPQHF
>many|NA|TRBJ1-1|TRBV6-1
TGTGCCAGCAACAGACAGGACACTGAAGCTTTCTTT
CASNRQDTEAFF
>many|NA|TRBJ2-5|TRBV2
TGTGCCACCGGCCGGGACCTCCAAGAGACCCAGTACTTC
CATGRDLQETQYF
>many|NA|TRBJ2-2|TRBV9
TGTGCCAGCAGCGTAGGGGCCAGATTCACCGGGGAGCTGTTTTTT
CASSVGARFTGELFF
>NA|TRBD2|TRBJ2-3|TRBV7-8
TGTGCCAGCAGCTTAGGTGGTAGCGGGTTGGCAGATACGCAGTATTTT
CASSLGGSGLADTQYF
>many|TRBD2|TRBJ2-3|TRBV10-3
TGTGCCATCAGTGAGTCAGTAGCGGGGGGCACAGATACGCAGTATTTT
CAISESVAGGTDTQYF
>many|TRBD2|TRBJ2-3|TRBV11-2
TGTGCCAGCAGCTTAGCCGGGGGGGCAGGAGGCACAGATACGCAGTATTTT
CASSLAGGAGGTDTQYF
>many|TRBD1|TRBJ2-2|TRBV19
TGTGCCAGTAGAGGGACAGCGAACACCGGGGAGCTGTTTTTT
CASRGTANTGELFF
>many|TRBD2|TRBJ2-7|TRBV28
TGTGCCAGCAGCCGAGATATGGGGGGGGTGGCCTACGAGCAGTACTTC
CASSRDMGGVAYEQYF
>once|NA|TRBJ2-3|TRBV27
TGTGCCAGCAGCCAACTTGGCTGGGGAGGGGGCATGGTATCCACAGATACGCAGTATTTT
CASSQLGWGGGMVSTDTQYF
>many|NA|TRBJ1-1|TRBV6-2/TRBV6-3
TGTGCCAGCAGTTGGGGGGGGGCAGCTTTCTTT
CASSWGGAAFF
>many|NA|TRBJ1-1|TRBV20-1
TGCAGTGCTCGCTCGGGGGGGGTGGGTACTGAAGCTTTCTTT
CSARSGGVGTEAFF
>many|TRBD1|TRBJ1-2|TRBV4-3
TGCGCCAGCAGCCCCGGTTCAGGGGGAAACTATGGCTACACCTTC
CASSPGSGGNYGYTF
>NA|NA|TRBJ1-6|TRBV6-5
TGTGCCAGCAGTTACTCGGTCAGCTCCACTTCACCCATCCACTTT
CASSYSVSSTSPIHF
>many|NA|TRBJ1-5|TRBV19
TGTGCCAGTAGTAAAAGCCGGGACGCGAGGAATCAGCCCCAGCATTTT
CASSKSRDARNQPQHF
>many|TRBD1|TRBJ1-3|TRBV27
TGTGCCAGCAGTACCGACCGGGACAGTGGAAACACCATATATTTT
CASSTDRDSGNTIYF
>many|NA|TRBJ2-1|TRBV3-1
TGTGCCAGCAGCCGGGACCAAATCAATGAGCAGTTCTTC
CASSRDQINEQFF
>many|NA|TRBJ1-2|TRBV20-1
TGCAGTGCTAGAGATCAGATAGGGGCGGGCTATGGCTACACCTTC
CSARDQIGAGYGYTF
>NA|NA|TRBJ2-2|TRBV4-1
TGCGCCAGCAGCCTCAACGGGGTACTAGCTGGGCGGGGGGAGCTGTTTTTT
CASSLNGVLAGRGELFF
>many|NA|TRBJ2-2|TRBV11-3
TGTGCCAGCAGCTTACGGCAGGCAAACGGGGAGCTGTTTTTT
CASSLRQANGELFF
>many|NA|TRBJ1-4|TRBV19
TGTGCCAGTAGTAACAGGAATGAAAAACTGTTTTTT
CASSNRNEKLFF
>many|NA|TRBJ2-3|TRBV9
TGTGCCAGCAGCGTAGGGGCGGGGCCCACAGATACGCAGTATTTT
CASSVGAGPTDTQYF
>many|NA|TRBJ1-2|TRBV7-9
TGTGCCAGCAGCCACCAGGGGAACTACACCTTC
CASSHQGNYTF
>many|TRBD1|TRBJ1-4|TRBV3-1
TGTGCCAGCAGCCCGGGACAGGGAAGGGAAAAACTGTTTTTT
CASSPGQGREKLFF
>NA|NA|TRBJ2-7|TRBV28
TGTGCCAGCAGTTTCAGTGGGGTGGGGGACCAGCAGTACTTC
CASSFSGVGDQQYF
>many|TRBD2|TRBJ2-5|TRBV5-1
TGCGCCAGCAGCTTGGCCTCACTAGCGGGGGTGGAGACCCAGTACTTC
CASSLASLAGVETQYF
>many|TRBD1|TRBJ2-7|TRBV29-1
TGCAGCGTTGAAGATTCGGACAGGGGGTACGAGCAGTACTTC
CSVEDSDRGYEQYF
>many|TRBD1|TRBJ1-4|TRBV12-3/TRBV12-4
TGTGCCAGCAGGTATTCACAGGGGTTGAGAGAAAAACTGTTTTTT
CASRYSQGLREKLFF
>many|NA|TRBJ2-3|TRBV20-1
TGCAGTGCTAGAGATCCCAGGGGACAATTCGGTACGCAGTATTTT
CSARDPRGQFGTQYF
>many|TRBD1|TRBJ1-5|TRBV7-2
TGTGCCAGCAGCACCCGGACAGGGGGTGTCCAGCCCCAGCATTTT
CASSTRTGGVQPQHF
>many|NA|TRBJ2-7|TRBV20-1
TGCAGTGCTAGAGCACTCCGGAGGGGAAGCTACGAGCAGTACTTC
CSARALRRGSYEQYF
>NA|NA|TRBJ1-2|TRBV6-1
TGTGCCATTAGCTCCGTCGACTATGGCTACACCTTC
CAISSVDYGYTF
>many|NA|TRBJ2-1|TRBV6-4
TGTGCCAGCAGTGACTCGACTAGAGGGGGGGCATACAATGAGCAGTTCTTC
CASSDSTRGGAYNEQFF
>many|NA|TRBJ2-5|TRBV12-3/TRBV12-4
TGTGCCAGCAGTTGGGGGGAGCAAGAGACCCAGTACTTC
CASSWGEQETQYF
>medium-sized|NA|TRBJ1-6|TRBV6-1
TGTGCCAGCAGCCCCCAAAGGGGTACACGATCACCCCTCCACTTT
CASSPQRGTRSPLHF
>medium-sized|NA|TRBJ2-3|TRBV6-2/TRBV6-3
TGTGCCAGCAGTTACTCGAGCCGGGATACGCAGTATTTT
CASSYSSRDTQYF
>NA|NA|TRBJ1-2|TRBV20-1
TGCAGTGCTAGAAGCCTGACAGCGGGCTGCTACACCTTC
CSARSLTAGCYTF
>many|NA|TRBJ1-2|TRBV24-1
TGTGCCACCAGTGATTTTAACTATGGCTGCACCTTC
CATSDFNYGCTF